Following are 32 T cell receptor beta chains from one sample sequenced in a study of T-cell memory formation after mild COVID-19. Each CDR3 protein gets one entry after TCRdb re-called the 5' RACE reads with MiXCR. The sample yields approximately 390,000 distinct CDR3 sequences, about 15% seen once. The sample was PBMCs or a T cell subset sorted from them (not recorded which). These receptors were obtained from a man younger than 35 who had mild COVID-19 (a few samples of this study predate the infection). Cell type and time point are not known.

This clonotype occurred a few times. This sequence joins TRBV7-8 and TRBJ2-7; 9 nucleotides line up with TRBD2. V shed 6 bases, J shed 3 bases, and the junction held 6 bases outside the gene matches. Germline V gene data show CDR1 as SGHVS and CDR2 as FQNEAQ. The CDR3 length is 14 residues. The chain's CDR3 is CASRPGLAIYEQYF. The CDR3 nucleotides are TGTGCCAGCAGGCCGGGACTAGCCATCTACGAGCAGTACTTC.

The J gene is TRBJ2-7, the V gene TRBV4-1; D ambiguous. The CDR3 is made up of 13 amino acids. Germline-derived CDR1 and CDR2 are MGHRA and YSYEKL. Trimming took off 1 base at V and 6 bases at J, with 10 bases between the two ends. The CDR3 sequence is CASSQASYSEQYF. The DNA for the CDR3 is TGCGCCAGCAGCCAAGCGTCCTACTCCGAGCAGTACTTC.

The rearrangement links TRBV14 to TRBJ2-2; D is ambiguous. This CDR3 has 15 residues. V gave up 0 bases and J gave up 11 bases, with 16 bases separating them. Germline V gives CDR1 SGHDN, CDR2 FVKESK. The CDR3 DNA reads as TGTGCCAGCAGCCAAGATTCCTGGTCTACCGACGAGCTGTTTTTT. Its translation: CASSQDSWSTDELFF.

This chain joins TRBV6-5 and TRBJ2-4; the match to TRBD2 covers 7 bases. Trimming cost V 8 bases and J 3 bases; bases outside gene matches: 10. The length of the CDR3 is 15 residues. The germline gives CDR1 MNHEY, CDR2 SVGAGI. The CDR3 region is CASFGLGGGKNIQYF. The CDR3 DNA reads as TGTGCCAGCTTCGGTCTGGGCGGGGGCAAAAACATTCAGTACTTC.

This chain uses TRBV11-2 with TRBJ2-3, with 8 bases identical to TRBD2. CDR3 length equals 17 residues. V was pared by 1 base and J by 2 bases, with 8 bases of the junction left unmatched. The V gene's germline CDR1 is SGHAT and CDR2 FQNNGV. CDR3 nucleotides: TGTGCCAGCAGCTTAGTCTTTTCGGGGGGGCCCACAGATACGCAGTATTTT. Translating gives CASSLVFSGGPTDTQYF. The full variable domain, rest sourced from reference TRBV11-2 and TRBJ2-3, is EAGVAQSPRYKIIEKRQSVAFWCNPISGHATLYWYQQILGQGPKLLIQFQNNGVVDDSQLPKDRFSAERLKGVDSTLKIQPAKLEDSAVYLCASSLVFSGGPTDTQYFGPGTRLTVL.

This clonotype was observed at least ten times. The chain combines TRBV3-2 with TRBJ2-5; the D call in the table, TRBD2, was not verified against the DNA. TRBV3-2 is annotated as a pseudogene. CDR3 size: 13 residues. For the CDR3, the DNA is TGTGCCAGCAGCCGCGTAGTCGCGGAGACCCAGTACTTC. Encoded protein: CASSRVVAETQYF.

This clonotype was seen only a few times. The chain employs TRBV12-3 or TRBV12-4 and TRBJ2-1, with 7 bases that match TRBD1. With V trimmed by 3 bases and J by 7 bases, 6 bases remained unmatched. The CDR3 has 14 amino acids. CDR3 coding DNA: TGTGCCAGCAGTTTTGGTTCGACAGGGAATGAGCAGTTCTTC. Translating it yields CASSFGSTGNEQFF.

This sequence joins TRBV7-2 and TRBJ1-3; D is possibly TRBD1 (5 bases). This CDR3 has 15 residues. V was pared by 3 bases and J by 1 base, with 10 bases between. CDR1 and CDR2 from the germline V gene are SGHTA and FQGNSA. This chain's CDR3 is CASSFWGFSGNTIYF. The CDR3 nucleotides are TGTGCCAGCAGCTTCTGGGGGTTTTCTGGAAACACCATATATTTT.

This clonotype was observed at least ten times. This chain uses TRBV7-2 with TRBJ2-7; no clear D. This CDR3 has 12 amino acids. CDR1 is SGHTA, CDR2 FQGNSA, per germline. V gave up 5 bases and J gave up 6 bases, with 11 bases separating them. The CDR3 nucleotides are TGTGCCAGCAGCCTAACGACCTCCGAGCAGTACTTC. Translated: CASSLTTSEQYF.

This clonotype was detected many times. This chain uses TRBV7-2 with TRBJ1-5; D call uncertain. The CDR3 is made up of 13 amino acids. Germline values: CDR1 SGHTA, CDR2 FQGNSA. The V end lost 1 base, the J end lost 3 bases, and 4 bases lay between the germline ends. CDR3 nucleotides: TGTGCCAGCAGCTTAGGGCCCAATCAGCCCCAGCATTTT. It specifies CASSLGPNQPQHF.

This clonotype showed up just a few times. The chain combines TRBV7-9 with TRBJ1-6; possibly TRBD1 for D (6 bases). This CDR3 has 18 residues. The germline gives CDR1 SEHNR, CDR2 FQNEAQ (reference sequence). V lost 4 bases and J lost 5, with 21 bases in between. This chain's CDR3 is CASSSGIGQRVNNSPLHF. The CDR3 nucleotides read TGTGCCAGCAGCTCCGGGATTGGACAGAGGGTAAATAATTCACCCCTCCACTTT. Supplemented by reference TRBV7-9 and TRBJ1-6, the full variable domain reads DTGVSQNPRHKITKRGQNVTFRCDPISEHNRLYWYRQTLGQGPEFLTYFQNEAQLEKSRLLSDRFSAERPKGSFSTLEIQRTEQGDSAMYLCASSSGIGQRVNNSPLHFGNGTRLTVT.

In its sample, this clonotype was seen a few times. This sequence joins TRBV28 and TRBJ2-3; 9 bases map to TRBD1. Germline CDR1 is MDHEN and CDR2 is SYDVKM. The ends lost 6 bases at V and 3 bases at J; junction bases unmatched: 7. The CDR3 is 15 residues long. This CDR3 is CASSRTGEGTDTQYF. The CDR3 DNA reads TGTGCCAGCAGCCGGACAGGGGAGGGGACAGATACGCAGTATTTT.

The rearrangement joins TRBV30 to TRBJ2-7; no clear D. V was trimmed by 5 bases and J by 2 bases, leaving 10 bases between them. Germline V lookup: CDR1 GTSNPN, CDR2 SVGIG (reference sequence). The CDR3 has 12 amino acids. The DNA for the CDR3 is TGTGCCTGGTACAGCGTACCCTACGAGCAGTACTTC. Protein product: CAWYSVPYEQYF.

The rearrangement joins TRBV24-1 to TRBJ1-5; the D gene is possibly TRBD1 (5 bases). This CDR3 region has 18 residues. From germline, CDR1 is KGHDR and CDR2 SFDVKD. Trimming took off 2 bases at V and 3 bases at J, with 19 bases between the two ends. CDR3 nucleotide sequence: TGTGCCACCAGTGATTCGGGCGTCACGGGACTGATCAATCAGCCCCAGCATTTT. Its translation is CATSDSGVTGLINQPQHF.

J is TRBJ1-6 and V is TRBV11-2, with a tentative D call TRBD1 (5 bases). Germline CDR1 SGHAT, CDR2 FQNNGV. The CDR3 is 15 amino acids. V gave up 1 base and J gave up 7 bases, with 11 bases separating them. The CDR3 coding sequence is TGTGCCAGCAGCTTAGGTCCAGGGAGGAATTCACCCCTCCACTTT. Translation: CASSLGPGRNSPLHF.

The chain joins TRBV12-3 or TRBV12-4 to TRBJ1-2; TRBD1 agrees at 9 bases. V shed 4 bases and J 3 bases; nucleotides not matched to a gene: 6. CDR3 length equals 15 residues. CDR3 coding DNA: TGTGCCAGCAGTTATAGACAGGGGGTCTACTATGGCTACACCTTC. Its translation: CASSYRQGVYYGYTF.

The sample holds many counts of this clonotype. J is TRBJ2-1 and V is TRBV5-1; TRBD2 matches at 9 bases. Per the germline V gene, CDR1 is SGHRS and CDR2 is YFSETQ. The CDR3 covers 17 residues. Trimming removed 0 bases from V and 4 bases from J; junction bases left unmatched: 8. CDR3 region: CASSLAGLAGAYNEQFF. The CDR3 DNA is TGCGCCAGCAGCTTGGCCGGTTTAGCGGGAGCGTACAATGAGCAGTTCTTC. Using reference TRBV5-1 and TRBJ2-1 for the parts outside the CDR3, the full variable domain is KAGVTQTPRYLIKTRGQQVTLSCSPISGHRSVSWYQQTPGQGLQFLFEYFSETQRNKGNFPGRFSGRQFSNSRSEMNVSTLELGDSALYLCASSLAGLAGAYNEQFFGPGTRLTVL.

Only a few counts were recorded for this clonotype. The chain employs TRBV5-1 and TRBJ2-3; tentatively, D is TRBD1 (5 bases). The CDR3 runs 13 residues. The germline gives CDR1 SGHRS, CDR2 YFSETQ. With 1 base removed from V and 5 bases from J, the gap between germline ends came to 8 bases. CDR3 sequence (DNA): TGCGCCAGCAGCTTGTGGGGCAGAGATACGCAGTATTTT. Protein sequence: CASSLWGRDTQYF.

The CDR3 spells CASSQDRMNTEAFF. The CDR3 bases are TGTGCCAGCAGCCAAGATCGGATGAACACTGAAGCTTTCTTT. The chain carries TRBV3-1 and TRBJ1-1; D is undetermined. CDR3 length: 14 residues. Trimming shortened V by 0 bases and J by 0 bases, and 5 bases separated the two germline ends. Germline lookup yields CDR1 LGHDT and CDR2 YNNKEL (reference sequence).

In its sample, this clonotype was seen many times. The rearrangement links TRBV7-3 to TRBJ2-3, with 8 nucleotides matching TRBD2. The CDR3 runs to 15 residues. Germline assignment: CDR1 SGHTA and CDR2 FQGTGA. The V gene end was trimmed by 1 base and the J gene end by 4 bases; junction bases not matched to a gene: 4. The CDR3, as DNA: TGTGCCAGCAGCTTAAAGTCTAGCGGGCCAGATACGCAGTATTTT. This sequence encodes CASSLKSSGPDTQYF. The whole variable domain, remainder taken from reference TRBV7-3 and TRBJ2-3, is GAGVSQTPSNKVTEKGKYVELRCDPISGHTALYWYRQSLGQGPEFLIYFQGTGAADDSGLPNDRFFAVRPEGSVSTLKIQRTERGDSAVYLCASSLKSSGPDTQYFGPGTRLTVL.

This rearrangement joins TRBV12-3 or TRBV12-4 to TRBJ2-2; D gene unclear. The V end was cut by 7 bases, the J end by 3 bases, with 6 bases between. This CDR3 is 12 amino acids long. Written as DNA, the CDR3 is TGTGCCAGCAATAGTCACACCGGGGAGCTGTTTTTT. Translating it yields CASNSHTGELFF.

This clonotype was found a few times. This chain joins TRBV6-2 or TRBV6-3 and TRBJ2-2, with D perhaps matching TRBD1 or TRBD2 (5 bases each). CDR3 length equals 15 residues. Germline CDR1 is MNHEY and CDR2 is SVGEGT. Trimming cost V 7 bases and J 0 bases, with 12 bases left between them. CDR3 DNA: TGTGCCAGCACCCGGGACGCTTCGAACACCGGGGAGCTGTTTTTT. Its protein product is CASTRDASNTGELFF.

The chain combines TRBV6-2 or TRBV6-3 with TRBJ2-5, with D perhaps matching TRBD2 (5 bases). The CDR3 length is 14 residues. CDR1 is MNHEY, CDR2 SVGEGT, per germline. The ends were cut back, 0 bases at V and 5 bases at J, with 10 bases in the middle. CDR3 sequence (DNA): TGTGCCAGCAGTTACTCCGGGATCCTCGAGACCCAGTACTTC. Its translation is CASSYSGILETQYF.

This clonotype was observed a handful of times. The chain recombines TRBV29-1 with TRBJ1-1; tentative D call: TRBD1 (6 bases). Germline assignment: CDR1 SQVTM and CDR2 ANQGSEA. The germline V and J ends were trimmed by 5 bases and 6 bases, with 22 bases remaining between them. The CDR3 sequence is 15 residues long. In DNA, the CDR3 is TGCAGCGTTCACAGGGAGTTGATCGCGGTATCTGAAGCTTTCTTT. Translation gives CSVHRELIAVSEAFF.

The chain joins TRBV6-6 to TRBJ2-4; 7 bases are shared with TRBD1. The CDR3 contains 17 residues. Germline lookup yields CDR1 MNHNY and CDR2 SVGAGI (reference sequence). V trimming: 5 bases; J trimming: 0 bases; junction bases outside the gene matches: 10. This CDR3 reads CASSGGQASVAKNIQYF. The CDR3 nucleotides read TGTGCCAGCAGTGGCGGACAGGCTTCGGTAGCCAAAAACATTCAGTACTTC.

This clonotype has just a few counts. The CDR3 sequence: CASSVSEGGNQPQHF. The CDR3 nucleotides read TGTGCCAGCAGCGTATCTGAGGGCGGCAATCAGCCCCAGCATTTT. The V and J genes are TRBV9 and TRBJ1-5; D is ambiguous. The CDR3 is 15 residues long. In germline, CDR1 is SGDLS, CDR2 YYNGEE. V was cut by 1 base and J by 2 bases, with 10 bases left in between.

This sequence joins TRBV20-1 and TRBJ2-7; TRBD1 matches at 8 bases. The J segment lost 5 bases and the V segment lost 6 bases, leaving 9 bases of the junction unmatched. The CDR3 covers 13 residues. CDR1 and CDR2 (germline): DFQATT, SNEGSKA (reference sequence). The CDR3 DNA reads TGCAGTGCCCCCCTGACAGGGGCGGACGAGCAGTACTTC. It codes for CSAPLTGADEQYF.

Notes on this clonotype: At one end the junction does not follow the germline gene, possibly because of a read error. The chain combines TRBV7-9 with TRBJ1-4; D is ambiguous. Germline CDR1 SEHNR, CDR2 FQNEAQ (reference sequence). The CDR3 runs to 14 residues. CDR3 residues: CSSSLGGANEKLFF. In DNA, the CDR3 is TGTTCCAGCAGCTTAGGAGGCGCTAATGAAAAACTGTTTTTT.

The V and J genes are TRBV12-3 or TRBV12-4 and TRBJ2-5, with a tentative D call TRBD1 (6 bases). This CDR3 has 15 amino acids. The V and J ends lost 6 bases and 2 bases respectively, with 16 bases between them. CDR3 sequence (DNA): TGTGCCAGCAGCCCTCAGGGGACCTCTCAAGAGACCCAGTACTTC. Translating gives CASSPQGTSQETQYF.

In its sample, this clonotype was seen a few times. The CDR3: CASGFSGANVLTF. The CDR3 coding sequence is TGTGCCAGTGGCTTCTCTGGGGCCAACGTCCTGACTTTC. The chain combines TRBV3-1 with TRBJ2-6; D unclear. The V and J ends lost 9 bases and 0 bases respectively, with 6 bases between them. The CDR3 runs to 13 residues. The germline V gene encodes CDR1 LGHDT and CDR2 YNNKEL (reference sequence).

This chain links TRBV7-2 with TRBJ2-2, with a weak D call TRBD1 (5 bases). V was pared by 3 bases and J by 8 bases, with 19 bases between. The CDR3 has 16 residues. CDR1 is SGHTA and CDR2 is FQGNSA in the germline V gene. The CDR3: CASSFFPGSGPGELFF. CDR3 in DNA: TGTGCCAGCAGCTTTTTCCCAGGGTCTGGGCCTGGGGAGCTGTTTTTT.

The chain uses TRBV28 and TRBJ2-3, with 7 bases identical to TRBD1. The CDR3 sequence is 15 residues long. Trimming at V came to 3 bases and at J to 3 bases, leaving 6 bases not matched to a gene. CDR1 and CDR2 (germline): MDHEN, SYDVKM. Written as DNA, the CDR3 is TGTGCCAGCAGTTTCCAGGGGGATAGGACAGATACGCAGTATTTT. Translating gives CASSFQGDRTDTQYF.